This T cell receptor beta chain was sequenced during a study of TIL therapy for anti-PD-1-resistant metastatic lung cancer. Across the study: A handful of tumors were EGFR-mutant and two were ALK-rearranged.

Time point of the sample: pre-treatment sample, taken before nivolumab and TIL therapy. Most excised metastases sampled were pleural nodules or supraclavicular lymph nodes. This was the immunoSEQ v3 assay. Profiled with immunoSEQ multiplex PCR; TCRdb holds only in-frame clones, not every one. The sample consists of 9,000 to 9,500 clones, approximately 83% of them appearing once. Sequencing used tumor tissue, obtained at baseline. This clonotype originated in a person between 25 and 79 years old with non-small cell lung cancer.

The CDR3 sequence is CASTRGTEYGYTF. DNA of the CDR3: TGTGCCAGCACCAGGGGAACAGAATATGGCTACACCTTC. The chain couples TRBV6-5 to TRBJ1-2, with TRBD1 as a possible D gene (6 bases). The V end lost 7 bases, the J end lost 5 bases, and 14 bases lay between the germline ends. Germline CDR1 MNHEY, CDR2 SVGAGI. This CDR3 region has 13 residues.